These 3 T cell receptor beta chains were all obtained from the same sample, sequenced in a study of blood T cell repertoires in COVID-19. The method was immunoSEQ multiplex PCR; TCRdb's version includes in-frame clones alone and lacks a portion of them. The repertoire includes nearly 250,000 clones, approximately 86% of them detected once, and about 1.6% sits in the top ten. The sample consisted of peripheral blood. These receptor sequences come from a woman in her fifties or sixties who had recovered from COVID-19.

In its sample, this clone was seen once. V and J are TRBV27 and TRBJ1-6, with 7 bases that match TRBD1. Germline V gene lookup returns CDR1 MNHEY and CDR2 SMNVEV (reference sequence). There are 19 residues in the CDR3. V dropped 6 bases and J dropped 0; count of bases not matched to a gene: 14. The CDR3 DNA reads as TGTGCCAGCAGACGCCCGGGACAGTCTCCACACTCCTATAATTCACCCCTCCACTTT. Amino acids: CASRRPGQSPHSYNSPLHF.

The chain joins TRBV4-3 to TRBJ1-6; TRBD1 matches 7 bases. The ends lost 8 bases at V and 5 bases at J; junction bases unmatched: 6. Per germline, CDR1 LGHNA and CDR2 YSLEER. The CDR3 length is 14 residues. The CDR3 reads CASGEGQHNSPLHF. CDR3 DNA: TGCGCCAGCGGAGAGGGACAGCATAATTCACCCCTCCACTTT.

The chain joins TRBV14 to TRBJ2-5; a possible D gene is TRBD2 (5 bases). The germline V gene encodes CDR1 SGHDN and CDR2 FVKESK. The CDR3 runs 13 residues. The germline V and J ends were trimmed by 8 bases and 5 bases, with 15 bases remaining between them. The CDR3 nucleotides are TGTGCCAGCGGAGGACCCCTGCGGGAGACCCAGTACTTC. Translated: CASGGPLRETQYF. Drawing the rest from reference TRBV14 and TRBJ2-5, the complete variable domain is EAGVTQFPSHSVIEKGQTVTLRCDPISGHDNLYWYRRVMGKEIKFLLHFVKESKQDESGMPNNRFLAERTGGTYSTLKVQPAELEDSGVYFCASGGPLRETQYFGPGTRLLVL.